One and the same sample provided the 26 T cell receptor beta chains below, sequenced in a study of OX40 agonist ivuxolimab in advanced cancers. This table comes from immunoSEQ multiplex PCR, and its TCRdb copy is limited to in-frame clones, with some not included. The sample lists tens of thousands of clones; about 82% were seen once. Specimen: CD4+ or CD8+ T cells sorted from blood, collected in a trial of the OX40 agonist ivuxolimab. All receptors derive from an adult with an advanced solid tumor such as melanoma, head and neck, liver or kidney cancer.

The V and J genes are TRBV5-1 and TRBJ2-2; maybe TRBD1 (6 bases). This CDR3 contains 14 residues. Germline assignment: CDR1 SGHRS and CDR2 YFSETQ. Trimming removed 4 bases at V and 0 bases at J, with 7 bases between. The CDR3 protein is CASSDRTNTGELFF. In DNA form, the CDR3 reads TGCGCCAGCAGCGACAGGACGAACACCGGGGAGCTGTTTTTT. Filled out from reference TRBV5-1 and TRBJ2-2, the complete variable domain reads KAGVTQTPRYLIKTRGQQVTLSCSPISGHRSVSWYQQTPGQGLQFLFEYFSETQRNKGNFPGRFSGRQFSNSRSEMNVSTLELGDSALYLCASSDRTNTGELFFGEGSRLTVL.

The CDR3 bases are TGTGCCTCCCAGGCTAACACCGGGGAGCTGTTTTTT. Protein product: CASQANTGELFF. The chain couples TRBV28 to TRBJ2-2; D ambiguous. The CDR3 loop spans 12 amino acids. Germline V gene data show CDR1 as MDHEN and CDR2 as SYDVKM. Trimming shortened V by 11 bases and J by 2 bases, and 9 bases separated the two germline ends.

This chain links TRBV4-1 with TRBJ2-7, with TRBD2 matching 10 bases. CDR1 and CDR2 from the germline V gene are MGHRA and YSYEKL. The CDR3 runs 16 residues. V lost 0 bases, J lost 3 bases, and 5 bases stayed unmatched. DNA for the CDR3: TGCGCCAGCAGCCAAGAGAGCGGGGGGGCCAGCTACGAGCAGTACTTC. Amino acids: CASSQESGGASYEQYF.

This clone has just one count. The chain uses TRBV7-2 and TRBJ2-7; D gene unclear. The CDR3 sequence is 15 residues long. V was clipped by 3 bases and J by 0 bases, with 12 bases between them. CDR1 is SGHTA, CDR2 FQGNSA, per germline. The CDR3 DNA reads TGTGCCAGCAGCTTTGGCCATATGAGCTCCTACGAGCAGTACTTC. It is translated as CASSFGHMSSYEQYF.

The chain is built from TRBV19 and TRBJ1-2; D possibly corresponds to TRBD1 (5 bases). There are 14 residues in the CDR3. The V gene's germline CDR1 is LNHDA and CDR2 SQIVND (reference sequence). Trimming shortened V by 2 bases and J by 8 bases, and 15 bases separated the two germline ends. CDR3 bases: TGTGCCAGTAGTATAAGGGGACCACAGGAGGGCTACACCTTC. It is translated as CASSIRGPQEGYTF.

This rearrangement joins TRBV11-3 to TRBJ2-1, with D possibly matching TRBD2 (6 bases). Per germline, CDR1 SGHNT and CDR2 YENEEA. The CDR3 totals 14 residues. Between the trimmed V and J ends, which lost 1 base and 2 bases, there was a span of 6 bases. CDR3 amino acids: CASSLAGAYNEQFF. CDR3 DNA sequence: TGTGCCAGCAGCTTAGCGGGGGCCTACAATGAGCAGTTCTTC.

The chain combines TRBV12-2 with TRBJ2-7. TRBV12-2 is designated a pseudogene. The CDR3 contains 16 residues. In DNA form, the CDR3 reads TGTGCAAGTCGCTTAGTCGGGACGGTCACCTCCTACGAGCAGTACTTC. Translating it yields CASRLVGTVTSYEQYF.

The chain uses TRBV5-1 and TRBJ1-2; 8 bases line up with TRBD1. Germline V gives CDR1 SGHRS, CDR2 YFSETQ. This CDR3 contains 13 residues. J gave up 4 bases and V 6 bases, and 5 bases lay outside the gene matches. CDR3 in amino acids: CASTTGQGYGYTF. The CDR3 DNA reads TGCGCCAGCACCACCGGACAGGGCTATGGCTACACCTTC.

As for this clone: This same CDR3 is encoded by further DNA sequences in the sample. The genes are TRBV2 and TRBJ2-1, with 13 nucleotides matching TRBD2. Looked up from germline, CDR1 is SNHLY and CDR2 is FYNNEI. The CDR3 contains 13 residues. J gave up 12 bases and V 7 bases, and 6 bases lay outside the gene matches. In DNA, the CDR3 is TGTGCCAGCATTCAGACTAGCGGGGGGTTGCAGTTCTTC. It is translated as CASIQTSGGLQFF.

The rearrangement links TRBV19 to TRBJ2-2; D perhaps matches TRBD1 (5 bases). CDR1 is LNHDA, CDR2 SQIVND, per germline (reference sequence). The CDR3 has 14 amino acids. Trimming removed 5 bases at V and 7 bases at J, with 14 bases between. The CDR3 spells CASSARWQGGELFF. CDR3 DNA sequence: TGTGCCAGTAGTGCCCGATGGCAGGGCGGGGAGCTGTTTTTT.

This chain joins TRBV28 and TRBJ2-7; D remains ambiguous. This CDR3 is built from 13 residues. From germline, CDR1 is MDHEN and CDR2 SYDVKM. V lost 10 bases and J lost 0, with 13 bases in between. The CDR3 reads CATWARSSYEQYF. The DNA for the CDR3 is TGTGCCACTTGGGCGCGTAGCTCCTACGAGCAGTACTTC. Variable domain in full (rest from reference TRBV28 and TRBJ2-7): DVKVTQSSRYLVKRTGEKVFLECVQDMDHENMFWYRQDPGLGLRLIYFSYDVKMKEKGDIPEGYSVSREKKERFSLILESASTNQTSMYLCATWARSSYEQYFGPGTRLTVT.

This clone appeared a few times. The gene calls are TRBV5-4 and TRBJ1-2, with D perhaps TRBD1 (6 bases). Germline V CDR1 and CDR2: SGHNT, YYREEE (reference sequence). The germline V and J ends were trimmed by 1 base and 8 bases, with 12 bases remaining between them. The CDR3 length is 13 residues. CDR3: CASSLLTTGGYTF. The CDR3 DNA follows: TGTGCCAGCAGCTTGCTAACTACAGGGGGCTACACCTTC.

The gene calls are TRBV6-1 and TRBJ1-2, with 7 bases identical to TRBD1. The J segment lost 5 bases and the V segment lost 4 bases, leaving 4 bases of the junction unmatched. The CDR3 totals 13 residues. The germline CDR1 and CDR2 sequences are MNHNS and SASEGT. The CDR3 bases are TGTGCCAGCAGTGCATCGGGACAGTATGGCTACACCTTC. It encodes CASSASGQYGYTF.

The CDR3 here is CASSQQGAKQPQHF. The CDR3 bases are TGTGCCAGCAGTCAACAGGGGGCCAAACAGCCCCAGCATTTT. The genes are TRBV25-1 and TRBJ1-5; 9 bases align to TRBD1. The CDR3 runs 14 residues. V lost 5 bases and J lost 7; bases outside the gene matches: 6. CDR1 is MGHDK, CDR2 SYGVNS, per germline.

The chain links TRBV6-5 to TRBJ1-2; a weak D match, TRBD1 (5 bases). The CDR3 has 15 amino acids. Trimming stripped 2 bases from V and 8 bases from J, with 18 bases between. Germline lookup yields CDR1 MNHEY and CDR2 SVGAGI. The CDR3 DNA sequence: TGTGCCAGCAGTTACACCACGGGAGGGGAAAAGGGCTACACCTTC. This encodes CASSYTTGGEKGYTF.

Here the CDR3 reads CASSSTMNTEAFF. As DNA, the CDR3 is TGCGCCAGCAGTTCTACCATGAACACTGAAGCTTTCTTT. The chain carries TRBV5-1 and TRBJ1-1; no definite D call. The CDR3 has 13 amino acids. Per germline, CDR1 SGHRS and CDR2 YFSETQ. V was clipped by 5 bases and J by 0 bases, with 8 bases between them.

Notes on this clone: Compared with germline, one end of the junction differs, possibly owing to a read error. The chain couples TRBV6-6 to TRBJ2-1; 8 bases match TRBD1. The CDR3 runs to 16 residues. The germline gives CDR1 MNHNY, CDR2 SVGAGI (reference sequence). As DNA, the CDR3 is TGTGCCAGCAGTAGTGGTCTTGGAACAGGGGGAAGTTTTTCGCTCTTC. Amino acid sequence: CASSSGLGTGGSFSLF.

The rearrangement joins TRBV30 to TRBJ2-2; D is ambiguous. V was clipped by 2 bases and J by 4 bases, with 17 bases between them. There are 16 residues in the CDR3. CDR1 and CDR2 (germline): GTSNPN, SVGIG (reference sequence). CDR3 protein: CAWSPTRPVRTGELFF. CDR3 DNA: TGTGCCTGGAGTCCAACCCGACCCGTGCGCACCGGGGAGCTGTTTTTT.

The rearrangement uses TRBV6-5 and TRBJ2-3; D may be TRBD1 (6 bases). The CDR3 sequence is 14 residues long. Per the germline V gene, CDR1 is MNHEY and CDR2 is SVGAGI. V lost 6 bases and J lost 6, with 16 bases in between. CDR3 protein: CASRENRVSDTQYF. CDR3 nucleotide sequence: TGTGCCAGCAGGGAGAACAGGGTCTCGGATACGCAGTATTTT.

CDR3 in DNA: TGTGCCATCCCCGGGTCCTCGACAACAGATACGCAGTATTTT. It encodes CAIPGSSTTDTQYF. The chain joins TRBV2 to TRBJ2-3; D is unresolved. The CDR3 is 14 residues long. Trimming cost V 10 bases and J 3 bases, with 17 bases left between them. Germline CDR1 and CDR2: SNHLY and FYNNEI.

V usage is TRBV6-4 and J usage is TRBJ1-2, with D hard to call. Germline CDR1 and CDR2: MRHNA and SNTAGT. V lost 4 bases and J lost 6, with 18 bases in between. There are 15 residues in the CDR3. This chain's CDR3 is CASSAHSRTADGYTF. The CDR3 nucleotides read TGTGCCAGCAGTGCACACTCCCGGACGGCCGATGGCTACACCTTC.

The rearrangement uses TRBV5-1 and TRBJ1-2; 9 bases fit TRBD1. This CDR3 contains 14 residues. V trimming: 2 bases; J trimming: 8 bases; junction bases outside the gene matches: 7. Germline-derived CDR1 and CDR2 are SGHRS and YFSETQ. The CDR3 protein is CASSFPGQGQGYTF. The CDR3 DNA is TGCGCCAGCAGCTTTCCGGGACAGGGACAAGGCTACACCTTC.

The chain links TRBV5-1 to TRBJ2-3; no firm D call. There are 13 residues in the CDR3. Germline-derived CDR1 and CDR2 are SGHRS and YFSETQ. The ends were cut back, 0 bases at V and 6 bases at J, with 8 bases in the middle. The DNA for the CDR3 is TGCGCCAGCAGCTTGGGGGGTGAGGATACGCAGTATTTT. Its translation: CASSLGGEDTQYF. The full variable domain, completed using reference TRBV5-1 and TRBJ2-3, is KAGVTQTPRYLIKTRGQQVTLSCSPISGHRSVSWYQQTPGQGLQFLFEYFSETQRNKGNFPGRFSGRQFSNSRSEMNVSTLELGDSALYLCASSLGGEDTQYFGPGTRLTVL.

The chain links TRBV28 to TRBJ1-5; D not certain. CDR1 and CDR2 from the germline V gene are MDHEN and SYDVKM. The CDR3 is made up of 16 amino acids. The germline V and J ends were trimmed by 5 bases and 6 bases, with 20 bases remaining between them. The CDR3 coding sequence is TGTGCCAGCAGTCCCGGGGTGATGTCTTACGGTCAGCCCCAGCATTTT. Translating it yields CASSPGVMSYGQPQHF.

This clone showed up just once. The genes are TRBV5-4 and TRBJ2-7, with 11 nucleotides matching TRBD1. Per the germline V gene, CDR1 is SGHNT and CDR2 is YYREEE (reference sequence). V lost 4 bases to trimming and J lost 3 bases; unmatched junction nucleotides: 3. The CDR3 totals 14 residues. The CDR3 DNA reads as TGTGCCAGCAGCGCGGGACAGGGGGACTACGAGCAGTACTTC. Protein product: CASSAGQGDYEQYF.

This chain uses TRBV10-3 with TRBJ2-3, with D possibly matching TRBD1 (6 bases). V was trimmed by 8 bases and J by 0 bases, leaving 15 bases between them. Germline assignment: CDR1 ENHRY and CDR2 SYGVKD. The CDR3 extends over 15 amino acids. The CDR3 coding sequence is TGTGCCATCCGAGAAGCAGGGGTTAGCACAGATACGCAGTATTTT. Its protein is CAIREAGVSTDTQYF.